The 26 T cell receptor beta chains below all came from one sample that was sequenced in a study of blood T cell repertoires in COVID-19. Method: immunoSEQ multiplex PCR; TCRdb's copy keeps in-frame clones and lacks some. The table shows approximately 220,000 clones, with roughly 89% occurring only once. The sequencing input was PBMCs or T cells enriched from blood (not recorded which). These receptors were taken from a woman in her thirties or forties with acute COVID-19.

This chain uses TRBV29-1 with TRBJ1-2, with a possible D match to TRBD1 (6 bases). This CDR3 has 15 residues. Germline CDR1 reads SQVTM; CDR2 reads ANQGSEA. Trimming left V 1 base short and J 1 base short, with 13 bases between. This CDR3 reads CSVEVYGQNNYGYTF. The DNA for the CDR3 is TGCAGCGTTGAAGTTTATGGACAGAATAACTATGGCTACACCTTC. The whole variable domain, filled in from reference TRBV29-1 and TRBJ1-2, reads SAVISQKPSRDICQRGTSLTIQCQVDSQVTMMFWYRQQPGQSLTLIATANQGSEATYESGFVIDKFPISRPNLTFSTLTVSNMSPEDSSIYLCSVEVYGQNNYGYTFGSGTRLTVV.

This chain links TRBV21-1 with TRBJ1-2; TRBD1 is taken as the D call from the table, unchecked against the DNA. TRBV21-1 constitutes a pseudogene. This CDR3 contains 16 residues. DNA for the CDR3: TGTGCCAGCAGCATAATGACAGGGCCCGTCGGGTATGGCTACACCTTC. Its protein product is CASSIMTGPVGYGYTF.

The CDR3, as DNA: TGTGCCTGGGACAGGGAAAGGACTGAAGCTTTCTTT. Translation gives CAWDRERTEAFF. The gene calls are TRBV30 and TRBJ1-1; 7 bases match TRBD1. The germline CDR1 and CDR2 sequences are GTSNPN and SVGIG (reference sequence). This CDR3 has 12 residues. V was pared by 5 bases and J by 5 bases, with 5 bases of the junction left unmatched.

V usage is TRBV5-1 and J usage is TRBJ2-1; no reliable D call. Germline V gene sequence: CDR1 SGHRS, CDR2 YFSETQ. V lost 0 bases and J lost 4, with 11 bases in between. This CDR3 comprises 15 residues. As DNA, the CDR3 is TGCGCCAGCAGCTTGGAAGGAGTATCGTACAATGAGCAGTTCTTC. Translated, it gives CASSLEGVSYNEQFF.

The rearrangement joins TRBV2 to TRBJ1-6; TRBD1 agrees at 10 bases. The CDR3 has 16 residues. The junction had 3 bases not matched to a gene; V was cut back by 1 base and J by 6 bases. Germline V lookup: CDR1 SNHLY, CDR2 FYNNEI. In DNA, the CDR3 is TGTGCCAGCAGTGAAGAGGGGACAGGGGTTAATTCACCCCTCCACTTT. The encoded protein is CASSEEGTGVNSPLHF.

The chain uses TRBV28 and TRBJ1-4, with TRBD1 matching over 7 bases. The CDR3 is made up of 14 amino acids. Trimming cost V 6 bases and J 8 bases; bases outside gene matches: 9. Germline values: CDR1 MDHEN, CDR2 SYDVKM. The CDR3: CASSLDRVGEKLFF. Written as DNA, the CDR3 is TGTGCCAGCAGCCTCGACAGGGTGGGGGAAAAACTGTTTTTT. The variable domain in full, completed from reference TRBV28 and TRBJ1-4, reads DVKVTQSSRYLVKRTGEKVFLECVQDMDHENMFWYRQDPGLGLRLIYFSYDVKMKEKGDIPEGYSVSREKKERFSLILESASTNQTSMYLCASSLDRVGEKLFFGSGTQLSVL.

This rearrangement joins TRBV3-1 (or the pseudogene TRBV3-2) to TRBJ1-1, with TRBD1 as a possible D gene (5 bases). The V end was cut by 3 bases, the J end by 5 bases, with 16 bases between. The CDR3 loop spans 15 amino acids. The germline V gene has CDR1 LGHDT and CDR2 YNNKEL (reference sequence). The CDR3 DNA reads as TGTGCCAGCAGCCATACGGGGCGGGGCGTGACTGAAGCTTTCTTT. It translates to CASSHTGRGVTEAFF.

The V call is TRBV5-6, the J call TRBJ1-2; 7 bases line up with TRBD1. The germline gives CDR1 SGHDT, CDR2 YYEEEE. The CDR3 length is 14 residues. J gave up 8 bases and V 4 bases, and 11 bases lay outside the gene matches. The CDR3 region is CASSPDRVEEGYTF. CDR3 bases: TGTGCCAGCAGCCCAGACAGGGTAGAGGAAGGCTACACCTTC.

The CDR3 nucleotides read TGTGCCACCAGCAGAGATAGGGGGGAAAAACTGTTTTTT. Its translation: CATSRDRGEKLFF. The chain joins TRBV15 to TRBJ1-4; a possible D gene is TRBD1 (6 bases). Germline CDR1 is LNHNV and CDR2 is YYDKDF (reference sequence). The CDR3 spans 13 residues. Trimming removed 0 bases at V and 8 bases at J, with 7 bases between.

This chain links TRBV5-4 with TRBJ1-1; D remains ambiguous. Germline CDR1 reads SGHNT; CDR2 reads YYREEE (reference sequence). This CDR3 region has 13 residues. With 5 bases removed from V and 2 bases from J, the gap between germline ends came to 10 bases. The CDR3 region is CASSLNYNTEAFF. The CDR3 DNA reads TGTGCCAGCAGTTTAAACTATAACACTGAAGCTTTCTTT. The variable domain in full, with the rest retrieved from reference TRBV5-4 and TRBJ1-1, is ETGVTQSPTHLIKTRGQQVTLRCSSQSGHNTVSWYQQALGQGPQFIFQYYREEENGRGNFPPRFSGLQFPNYSSELNVNALELDDSALYLCASSLNYNTEAFFGQGTRLTVV.

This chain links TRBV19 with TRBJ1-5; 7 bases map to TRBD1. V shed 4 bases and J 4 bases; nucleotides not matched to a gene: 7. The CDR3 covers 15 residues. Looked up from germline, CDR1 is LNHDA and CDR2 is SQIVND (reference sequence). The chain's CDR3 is CASSTDRSPNQPQHF. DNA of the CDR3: TGTGCCAGTAGTACGGACAGGTCTCCGAATCAGCCCCAGCATTTT.

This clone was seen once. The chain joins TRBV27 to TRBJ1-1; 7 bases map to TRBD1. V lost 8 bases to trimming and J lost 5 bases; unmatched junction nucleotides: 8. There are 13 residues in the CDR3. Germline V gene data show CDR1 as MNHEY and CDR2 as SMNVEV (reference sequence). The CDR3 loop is CASYPPGGTEAFF. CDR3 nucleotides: TGTGCCAGCTATCCTCCAGGGGGAACTGAAGCTTTCTTT.

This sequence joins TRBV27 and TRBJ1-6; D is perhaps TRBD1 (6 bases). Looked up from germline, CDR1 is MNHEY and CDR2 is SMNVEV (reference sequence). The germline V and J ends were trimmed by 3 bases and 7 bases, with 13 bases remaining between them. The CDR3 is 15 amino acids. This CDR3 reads CASSLQGMENSPLHF. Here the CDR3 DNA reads TGTGCCAGCAGTTTGCAGGGGATGGAAAATTCACCCCTCCACTTT.

This chain's CDR3 is CASGSATYNEQFF. The DNA for the CDR3 is TGTGCCAGCGGCAGTGCCACCTACAATGAGCAGTTCTTC. V is TRBV7-9 and J is TRBJ2-1; no firm D call. The CDR3 extends over 13 amino acids. The V gene's germline CDR1 is SEHNR and CDR2 FQNEAQ (reference sequence). Between the trimmed V and J ends, which lost 8 bases and 2 bases, there was a span of 10 bases.

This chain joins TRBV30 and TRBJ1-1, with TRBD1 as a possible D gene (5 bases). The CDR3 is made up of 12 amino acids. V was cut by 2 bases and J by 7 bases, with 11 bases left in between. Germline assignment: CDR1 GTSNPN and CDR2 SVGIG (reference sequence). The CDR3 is CAWSTTGGEAFF. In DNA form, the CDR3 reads TGTGCCTGGAGTACCACGGGGGGTGAAGCTTTCTTT.

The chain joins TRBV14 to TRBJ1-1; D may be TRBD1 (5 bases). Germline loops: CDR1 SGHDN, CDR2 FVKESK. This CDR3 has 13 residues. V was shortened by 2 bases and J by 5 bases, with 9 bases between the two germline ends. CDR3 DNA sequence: TGTGCCAGCAGCCAAAATCAGGGTACTGAAGCTTTCTTT. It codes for CASSQNQGTEAFF.

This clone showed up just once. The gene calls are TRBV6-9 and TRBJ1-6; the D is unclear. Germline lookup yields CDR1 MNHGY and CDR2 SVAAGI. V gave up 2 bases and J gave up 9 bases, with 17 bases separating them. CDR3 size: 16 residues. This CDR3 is CASSYTQRTSGSPLHF. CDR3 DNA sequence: TGTGCCAGCAGTTATACCCAGCGGACCTCAGGTTCACCCCTCCACTTT.

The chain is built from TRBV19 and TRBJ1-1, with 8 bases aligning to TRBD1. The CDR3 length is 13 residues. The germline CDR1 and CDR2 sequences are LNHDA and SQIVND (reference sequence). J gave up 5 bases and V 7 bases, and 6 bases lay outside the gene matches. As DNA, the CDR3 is TGTGCCAGTACCCAGGACAGGGTGACTGAAGCTTTCTTT. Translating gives CASTQDRVTEAFF.

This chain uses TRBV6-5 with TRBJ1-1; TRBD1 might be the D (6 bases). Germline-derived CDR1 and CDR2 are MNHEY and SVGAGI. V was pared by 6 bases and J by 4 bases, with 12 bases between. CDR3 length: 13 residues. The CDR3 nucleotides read TGTGCCAGCAGACCCCAGGGGAGCACTGAAGCTTTCTTT. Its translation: CASRPQGSTEAFF.

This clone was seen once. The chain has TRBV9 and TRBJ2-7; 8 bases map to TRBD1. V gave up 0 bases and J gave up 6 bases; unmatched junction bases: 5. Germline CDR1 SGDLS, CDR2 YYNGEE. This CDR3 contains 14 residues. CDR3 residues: CASSVAWTGTEQYF. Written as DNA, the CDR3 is TGTGCCAGCAGCGTAGCTTGGACAGGGACCGAGCAGTACTTC.

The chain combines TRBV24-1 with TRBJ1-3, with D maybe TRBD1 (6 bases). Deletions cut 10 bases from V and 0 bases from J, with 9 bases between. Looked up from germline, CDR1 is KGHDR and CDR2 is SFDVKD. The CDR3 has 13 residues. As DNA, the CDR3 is TGTGCCACTACAGGGAGCTCTGGAAACACCATATATTTT. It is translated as CATTGSSGNTIYF.

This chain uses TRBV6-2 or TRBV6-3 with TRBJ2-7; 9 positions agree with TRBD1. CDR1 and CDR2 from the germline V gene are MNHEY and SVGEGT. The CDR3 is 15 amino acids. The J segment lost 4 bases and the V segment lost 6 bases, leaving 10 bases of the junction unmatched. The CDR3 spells CASSRGQGYVYEQYF. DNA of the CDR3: TGTGCCAGCAGCCGGGGACAGGGATATGTATACGAGCAGTACTTC.

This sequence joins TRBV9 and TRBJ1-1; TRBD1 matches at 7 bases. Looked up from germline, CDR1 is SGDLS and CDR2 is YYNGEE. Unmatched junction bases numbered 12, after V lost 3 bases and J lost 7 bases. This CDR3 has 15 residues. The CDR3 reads CASSARQGPDLEAFF. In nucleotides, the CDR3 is TGTGCCAGCAGCGCACGACAGGGCCCAGACCTTGAAGCTTTCTTT.

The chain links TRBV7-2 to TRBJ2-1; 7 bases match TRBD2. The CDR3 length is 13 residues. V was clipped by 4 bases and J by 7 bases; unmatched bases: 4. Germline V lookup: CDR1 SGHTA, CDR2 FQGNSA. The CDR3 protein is CASSWGTKNEQFF. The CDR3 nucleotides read TGTGCCAGCAGCTGGGGGACTAAAAATGAGCAGTTCTTC.

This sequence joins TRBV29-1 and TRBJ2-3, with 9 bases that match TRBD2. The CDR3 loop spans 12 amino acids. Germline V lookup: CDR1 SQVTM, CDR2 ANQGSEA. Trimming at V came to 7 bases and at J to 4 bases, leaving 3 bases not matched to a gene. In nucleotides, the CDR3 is TGCAGCGCCTGGACTAGCGCAGATACGCAGTATTTT. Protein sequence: CSAWTSADTQYF.

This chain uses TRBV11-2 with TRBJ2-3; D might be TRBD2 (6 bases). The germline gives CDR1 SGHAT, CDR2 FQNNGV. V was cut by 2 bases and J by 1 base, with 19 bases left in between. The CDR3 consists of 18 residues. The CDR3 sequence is CASSLREASGLRTDTQYF. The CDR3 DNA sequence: TGTGCCAGCAGCTTAAGGGAGGCGTCAGGGCTCCGCACAGATACGCAGTATTTT. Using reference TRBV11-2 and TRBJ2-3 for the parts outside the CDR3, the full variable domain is EAGVAQSPRYKIIEKRQSVAFWCNPISGHATLYWYQQILGQGPKLLIQFQNNGVVDDSQLPKDRFSAERLKGVDSTLKIQPAKLEDSAVYLCASSLREASGLRTDTQYFGPGTRLTVL.